These 8 T cell receptor beta chains were all obtained from the same sample, sequenced in a study of blood T cell repertoires in COVID-19. The repertoire was sequenced with immunoSEQ multiplex PCR; TCRdb's copy has only in-frame clones and lacks some. In the table there are fewer than 350,000 clones, approximately 84% of which are singletons. Sequences were obtained from peripheral blood. The receptors shown here come from a woman in her twenties or thirties who had recovered from COVID-19.

Note on this clone: Different DNA sequences within this sample yield the same CDR3. V usage is TRBV19 and J usage is TRBJ1-1, with 7 bases fitting TRBD1. The CDR3 length is 13 residues. J gave up 4 bases and V 3 bases, and 2 bases lay outside the gene matches. CDR1 is LNHDA and CDR2 is SQIVND in the germline V gene (reference sequence). CDR3 nucleotide sequence: TGTGCCAGTAGTATCGCAGGGGGCACTGAAGCTTTCTTT. Encoded protein: CASSIAGGTEAFF.

V gene TRBV27 combines with J gene TRBJ2-2, with TRBD1 matching 8 bases. The CDR3 sequence is 15 residues long. The V segment lost 5 bases and the J segment 6 bases; nucleotides outside the gene matches: 8. Germline V lookup: CDR1 MNHEY, CDR2 SMNVEV (reference sequence). CDR3 nucleotides: TGTGCCAGCAGTAATTGGACAGGGTGGGCCGGGGAGCTGTTTTTT. The encoded protein is CASSNWTGWAGELFF.

The CDR3 DNA reads TGTGCCAGTAGTATAATATTCTACAATGAGCAGTTCTTC. As protein: CASSIIFYNEQFF. The rearrangement uses TRBV19 and TRBJ2-1; D unclear. The CDR3 length is 13 residues. From germline, CDR1 is LNHDA and CDR2 SQIVND (reference sequence). The V end lost 2 bases, the J end lost 3 bases, and 5 bases lay between the germline ends.

This clone was detected only once. The rearrangement links TRBV19 to TRBJ1-5, with 7 positions matching TRBD1. This CDR3 spans 15 amino acids. The J segment lost 3 bases and the V segment lost 4 bases, leaving 6 bases of the junction unmatched. Germline V lookup: CDR1 LNHDA, CDR2 SQIVND (reference sequence). The CDR3 here is CASSTRTGPNQPQHF. CDR3 coding DNA: TGTGCCAGTAGTACCAGGACAGGCCCCAATCAGCCCCAGCATTTT.

The chain carries TRBV19 and TRBJ2-1; 7 bases fit TRBD1. The CDR3 is 14 residues long. V gave up 7 bases and J gave up 1 base; unmatched junction bases: 4. CDR1 is LNHDA and CDR2 is SQIVND in the germline V gene (reference sequence). The DNA of the CDR3 is TGTGCCAGTACCGGGGACAGTTCCTACAATGAGCAGTTCTTC. It translates to CASTGDSSYNEQFF.

The genes are TRBV6-5 and TRBJ1-5; D might be TRBD1 (6 bases). CDR3 length: 15 amino acids. V was clipped by 4 bases and J by 5 bases, with 15 bases between them. Germline assignment: CDR1 MNHEY and CDR2 SVGAGI. CDR3: CASSSGVGAYQPQHF. Here the CDR3 DNA reads TGTGCCAGCAGTTCCGGGGTGGGGGCGTATCAGCCCCAGCATTTT.

The V call is TRBV7-9, the J call TRBJ1-5, with D tentatively TRBD1 (5 bases). The CDR3 is made up of 14 amino acids. Trimming cost V 5 bases and J 4 bases, with 12 bases left between them. CDR1 SEHNR and CDR2 FQNEAQ come from the germline V gene (reference sequence). CDR3 nucleotides: TGTGCCAGCAGCCCCCAGGGATCTAATCAGCCCCAGCATTTT. As protein: CASSPQGSNQPQHF.

V usage is TRBV19 and J usage is TRBJ2-1, with 15 bases aligning to TRBD2. Germline CDR1 and CDR2: LNHDA and SQIVND (reference sequence). The J segment lost 8 bases and the V segment lost 5 bases, leaving 7 bases of the junction unmatched. The CDR3 covers 16 residues. The CDR3 coding sequence is TGTGCCAGTAGTCCGGGGGGACTAGCGGGGGGTGATGAGCAGTTCTTC. Translated: CASSPGGLAGGDEQFF.